This passage covers 17 T cell receptor beta chains from one sample sequenced in a study of control samples from healthy donors and cancer patients. Profiling relied on immunoSEQ multiplex PCR, and the TCRdb table lists in-frame clones only, not all of them. Of over 120,000 clones in the sample, around 92% were seen once. What was sequenced was blood. These TCRs come from a man aged 25-40 years in good health.

Worth noting for this clone: In the same sample, other DNA sequences code for this CDR3. The chain is built from TRBV18 and TRBJ1-4, with TRBD1 matching 7 bases. Germline loops: CDR1 KGHSH, CDR2 LQKENI. The CDR3 has 14 residues. The J segment lost 4 bases and the V segment lost 3 bases, leaving 2 bases of the junction unmatched. CDR3 region: CASSPRQGNEKLFF. The CDR3, as DNA: TGTGCCAGCTCACCGCGACAGGGTAATGAAAAACTGTTTTTT.

This chain joins TRBV7-9 and TRBJ2-2; 10 nucleotides line up with TRBD2. The CDR3 is made up of 18 amino acids. Germline trimming cut 4 bases from V and 5 bases from J; bases unmatched to any gene: 13. Germline-derived CDR1 and CDR2 are SEHNR and FQNEAQ (reference sequence). CDR3 residues: CASSYPSLAGAETGELFF. CDR3 sequence (DNA): TGTGCCAGCAGCTATCCTAGCCTAGCGGGGGCTGAAACCGGGGAGCTGTTTTTT.

The DNA of the CDR3 is TGTGCCAGCAACCGGGAGCCCAATCAGCCCCAGCATTTT. It codes for CASNREPNQPQHF. The chain uses TRBV12-3 or TRBV12-4 and TRBJ1-5; D unclear. CDR3 length: 13 residues. V shed 7 bases and J shed 3 bases, with 10 bases lying between them.

The chain recombines TRBV3-1 (or the pseudogene TRBV3-2) with TRBJ2-3; a possible D gene is TRBD2 (5 bases). The CDR3 is 16 residues long. CDR1 LGHDT and CDR2 YNNKEL come from the germline V gene (reference sequence). Deletions cut 4 bases from V and 1 base from J, with 15 bases between. CDR3 in amino acids: CASSPTWEKGTDTQYF. The CDR3 region has the DNA TGTGCCAGCAGCCCTACTTGGGAGAAAGGCACAGATACGCAGTATTTT.

This clone was detected once. This chain connects TRBV9 to TRBJ2-2, with TRBD2 matching 11 bases. In germline, CDR1 is SGDLS, CDR2 YYNGEE. V shed 3 bases and J 2 bases; nucleotides not matched to a gene: 6. The CDR3 runs to 17 residues. The CDR3 DNA is TGTGCCAGCAGCGAACCAACTAGCGGGGGTAACACCGGGGAGCTGTTTTTT. Encoded protein: CASSEPTSGGNTGELFF.

There are a few counts of this clone. The V gene is TRBV10-1, the J gene TRBJ2-4; a possible D gene is TRBD1 (6 bases). This CDR3 spans 15 amino acids. Germline assignment: CDR1 WNHNN and CDR2 SYGVQD (reference sequence). V was clipped by 3 bases and J by 2 bases, with 11 bases between them. Here the CDR3 DNA reads TGCGCCAGCAGTGACCTCAGGGGACCCAAAAACATTCAGTACTTC. This encodes CASSDLRGPKNIQYF.

This sequence joins TRBV4-2 and TRBJ1-2; D possibly corresponds to TRBD1 (5 bases). The CDR3 contains 15 residues. Trimming pared 0 bases from V and 3 bases from J, leaving 11 bases between. Looked up from germline, CDR1 is LGHNA and CDR2 is YNFKEQ. The CDR3 nucleotides are TGTGCCAGCAGCCAAGACCAGGACAATTACTATGGCTACACCTTC. It codes for CASSQDQDNYYGYTF.

The chain combines TRBV18 with TRBJ2-1; 8 bases line up with TRBD2. Germline CDR1 is KGHSH and CDR2 is LQKENI. The CDR3 contains 15 residues. Trimming cost V 4 bases and J 3 bases; bases outside gene matches: 5. The CDR3 DNA sequence: TGTGCCAGCTCACACGGGACTAGTCGCTACAATGAGCAGTTCTTC. Translated, it gives CASSHGTSRYNEQFF.

V and J are TRBV28 and TRBJ1-4; 7 positions agree with TRBD1. CDR3 size: 16 residues. V dropped 4 bases and J dropped 8; count of bases not matched to a gene: 13. The germline V gene has CDR1 MDHEN and CDR2 SYDVKM. CDR3 DNA: TGTGCCAGCAGTTCTCGGGGGGCGGCAGGGGGAGAAAAACTGTTTTTT. Protein: CASSSRGAAGGEKLFF.

This CDR3 reads CASSLSRGNEAFF. CDR3 coding DNA: TGTGCCAGCAGTTTATCGCGGGGAAATGAAGCTTTCTTT. The genes are TRBV27 and TRBJ1-1; D remains ambiguous. Germline values: CDR1 MNHEY, CDR2 SMNVEV (reference sequence). The CDR3 contains 13 residues. V lost 0 bases and J 7 bases, leaving 9 bases between the germline ends.

The chain recombines TRBV7-6 with TRBJ2-7; D is perhaps TRBD1 or TRBD2 (7 bases each). CDR3 length: 16 amino acids. Germline V gene sequence: CDR1 SGHVS, CDR2 FNYEAQ. With 1 base removed from V and 2 bases from J, the gap between germline ends came to 15 bases. The CDR3 DNA follows: TGTGCCAGCAGCTTAGGGGAGGCAGGGGGGGCCTACGAGCAGTACTTC. It is translated as CASSLGEAGGAYEQYF.

V is TRBV5-4 and J is TRBJ2-3, with 8 nucleotides matching TRBD2. CDR3 length equals 15 residues. The V gene's germline CDR1 is SGHNT and CDR2 YYREEE (reference sequence). V lost 0 bases to trimming and J lost 6 bases; unmatched junction nucleotides: 6. The CDR3 reads CASSLGASGFDTQYF. The CDR3 DNA follows: TGTGCCAGCAGCTTGGGGGCTAGCGGGTTTGATACGCAGTATTTT.

The chain couples TRBV11-2 to TRBJ2-1, with D perhaps TRBD1 (5 bases). This CDR3 comprises 14 residues. CDR1 is SGHAT and CDR2 is FQNNGV in the germline V gene. V lost 1 base to trimming and J lost 5 bases, with 9 bases between them. The CDR3 DNA sequence: TGTGCCAGCAGCTTAGTATGGGGCGACAATGAGCAGTTCTTC. This translates into CASSLVWGDNEQFF.

The chain joins TRBV19 to TRBJ1-6; 7 nucleotides line up with TRBD1. Per germline, CDR1 LNHDA and CDR2 SQIVND (reference sequence). CDR3 size: 15 residues. Germline trimming cut 4 bases from V and 4 bases from J; bases unmatched to any gene: 4. Here the CDR3 DNA reads TGTGCCAGTAGTACCGACAGGGCTTATAATTCACCCCTCCACTTT. Protein product: CASSTDRAYNSPLHF.

The V gene is TRBV7-9, the J gene TRBJ1-6; TRBD1 agrees at 7 bases. Germline CDR1 reads SEHNR; CDR2 reads FQNEAQ (reference sequence). The CDR3 is 17 amino acids. V trimming: 5 bases; J trimming: 4 bases; junction bases outside the gene matches: 11. CDR3 in DNA: TGTGCCAGCAGCGCACCGGGACAGCCCCTTTATAATTCACCCCTCCACTTT. Its protein product is CASSAPGQPLYNSPLHF.

This chain links TRBV2 with TRBJ1-2, with TRBD1 identical over 7 bases. The trim removed 7 bases at V and 8 bases at J, leaving 10 bases unmatched. The CDR3 contains 13 residues. The V gene's germline CDR1 is SNHLY and CDR2 FYNNEI. For the CDR3, the DNA is TGTGCCAGCACCAGAGACAGGGTCGGGGGCTACACCTTC. Translated: CASTRDRVGGYTF.

This clone was observed once. This sequence joins TRBV15 and TRBJ1-1, with D unclear. The V gene's germline CDR1 is LNHNV and CDR2 YYDKDF (reference sequence). The CDR3 is 13 amino acids. Trimming removed 0 bases at V and 1 base at J, with 3 bases between. CDR3 sequence (DNA): TGTGCCACCAGCAGAGAGGCGAACACTGAAGCTTTCTTT. Its protein product is CATSREANTEAFF.